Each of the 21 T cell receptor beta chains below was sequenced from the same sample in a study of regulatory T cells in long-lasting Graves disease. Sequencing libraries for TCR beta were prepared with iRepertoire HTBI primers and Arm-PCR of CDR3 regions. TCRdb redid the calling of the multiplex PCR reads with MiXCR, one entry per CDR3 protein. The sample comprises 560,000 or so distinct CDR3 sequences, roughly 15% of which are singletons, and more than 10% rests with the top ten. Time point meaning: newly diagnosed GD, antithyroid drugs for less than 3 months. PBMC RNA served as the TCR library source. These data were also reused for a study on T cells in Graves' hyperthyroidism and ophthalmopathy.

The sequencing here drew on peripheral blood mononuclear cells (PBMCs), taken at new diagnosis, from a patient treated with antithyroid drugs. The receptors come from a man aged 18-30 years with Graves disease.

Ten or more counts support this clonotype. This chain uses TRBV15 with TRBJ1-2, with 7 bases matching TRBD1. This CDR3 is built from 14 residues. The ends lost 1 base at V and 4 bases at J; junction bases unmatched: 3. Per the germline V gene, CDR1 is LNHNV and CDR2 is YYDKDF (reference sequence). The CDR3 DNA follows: TGTGCCACCAGCAGAGTCGGGGACAGCTATGGCTACACCTTC. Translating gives CATSRVGDSYGYTF.

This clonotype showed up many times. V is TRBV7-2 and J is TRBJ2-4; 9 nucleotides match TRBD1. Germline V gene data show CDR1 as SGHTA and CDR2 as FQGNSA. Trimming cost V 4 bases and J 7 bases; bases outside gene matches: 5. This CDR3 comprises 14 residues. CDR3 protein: CASSSGTGLNIQYF. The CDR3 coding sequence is TGTGCCAGCAGCTCGGGGACAGGGTTGAACATTCAGTACTTC.

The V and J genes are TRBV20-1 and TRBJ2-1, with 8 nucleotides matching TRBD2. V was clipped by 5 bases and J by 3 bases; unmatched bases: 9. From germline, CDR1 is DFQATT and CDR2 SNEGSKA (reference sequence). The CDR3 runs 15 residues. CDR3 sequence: CSAEDSGKDYNEQFF. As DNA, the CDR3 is TGCAGTGCTGAGGATAGCGGGAAAGACTACAATGAGCAGTTCTTC.

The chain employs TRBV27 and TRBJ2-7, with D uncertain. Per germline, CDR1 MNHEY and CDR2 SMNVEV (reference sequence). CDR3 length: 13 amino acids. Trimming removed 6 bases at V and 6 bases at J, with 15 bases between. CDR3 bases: TGTGCCAGCAGCCAAATCCCGGGCGGCGAGCAGTACTTC. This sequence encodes CASSQIPGGEQYF.

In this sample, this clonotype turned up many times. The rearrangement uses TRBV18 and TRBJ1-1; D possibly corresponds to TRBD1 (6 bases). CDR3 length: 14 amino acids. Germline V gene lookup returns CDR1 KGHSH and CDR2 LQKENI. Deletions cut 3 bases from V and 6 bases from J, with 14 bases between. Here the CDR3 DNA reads TGTGCCAGCTCACCCTACAGGGCAGGGGCTGAAGCTTTCTTT. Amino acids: CASSPYRAGAEAFF.

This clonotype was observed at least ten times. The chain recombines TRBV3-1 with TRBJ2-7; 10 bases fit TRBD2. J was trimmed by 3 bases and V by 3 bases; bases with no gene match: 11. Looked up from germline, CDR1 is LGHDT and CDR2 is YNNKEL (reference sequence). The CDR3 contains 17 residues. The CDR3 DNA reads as TGTGCCAGCAGCCATAATCTAGCGGGAGCCCTATACTACGAGCAGTACTTC. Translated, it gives CASSHNLAGALYYEQYF.

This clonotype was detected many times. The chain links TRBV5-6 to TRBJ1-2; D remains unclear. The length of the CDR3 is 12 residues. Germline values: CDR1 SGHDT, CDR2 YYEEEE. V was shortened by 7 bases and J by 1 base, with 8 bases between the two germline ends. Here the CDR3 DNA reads TGTGCCAGCTCACCCGATAACTATGGCTACACCTTC. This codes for CASSPDNYGYTF. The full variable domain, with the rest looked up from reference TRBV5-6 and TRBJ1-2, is DAGVTQSPTHLIKTRGQQVTLRCSPKSGHDTVSWYQQALGQGPQFIFQYYEEEERQRGNFPDRFSGHQFPNYSSELNVNALLLGDSALYLCASSPDNYGYTFGSGTRLTVV.

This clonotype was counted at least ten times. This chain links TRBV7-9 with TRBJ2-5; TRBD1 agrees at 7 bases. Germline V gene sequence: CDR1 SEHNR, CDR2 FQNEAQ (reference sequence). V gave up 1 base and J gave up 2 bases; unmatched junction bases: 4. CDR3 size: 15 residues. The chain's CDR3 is CASSLGDRLQETQYF. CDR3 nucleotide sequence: TGTGCCAGCAGCTTAGGGGACAGACTACAAGAGACCCAGTACTTC. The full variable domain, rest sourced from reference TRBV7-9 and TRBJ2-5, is DTGVSQNPRHKITKRGQNVTFRCDPISEHNRLYWYRQTLGQGPEFLTYFQNEAQLEKSRLLSDRFSAERPKGSFSTLEIQRTEQGDSAMYLCASSLGDRLQETQYFGPGTRLLVL.

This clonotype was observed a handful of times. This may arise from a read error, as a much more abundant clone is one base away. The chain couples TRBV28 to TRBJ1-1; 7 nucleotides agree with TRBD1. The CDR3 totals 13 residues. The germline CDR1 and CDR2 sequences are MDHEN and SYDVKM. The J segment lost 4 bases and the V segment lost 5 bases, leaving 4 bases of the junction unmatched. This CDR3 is CASSPGQSTEAFF. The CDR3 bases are TGTGCCAGCAGTCCGGGACAGAGCACTGAAGCTTTCTTT. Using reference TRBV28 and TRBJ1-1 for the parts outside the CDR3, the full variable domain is DVKVTQSSRYLVKRTGEKVFLECVQDMDHENMFWYRQDPGLGLRLIYFSYDVKMKEKGDIPEGYSVSREKKERFSLILESASTNQTSMYLCASSPGQSTEAFFGQGTRLTVV.

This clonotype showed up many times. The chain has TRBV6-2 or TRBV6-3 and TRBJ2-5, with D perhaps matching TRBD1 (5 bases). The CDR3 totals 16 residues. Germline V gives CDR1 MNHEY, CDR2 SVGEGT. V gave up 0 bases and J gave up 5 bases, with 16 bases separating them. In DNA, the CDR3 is TGTGCCAGCAGTTACTCCGTCAGGGTTATCGTGGAGACCCAGTACTTC. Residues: CASSYSVRVIVETQYF.

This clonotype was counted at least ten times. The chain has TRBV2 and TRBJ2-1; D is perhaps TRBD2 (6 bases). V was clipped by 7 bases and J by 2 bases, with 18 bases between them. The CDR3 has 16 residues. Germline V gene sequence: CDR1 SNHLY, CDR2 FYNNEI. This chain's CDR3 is CASMRDSPSTYNEQFF. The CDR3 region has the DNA TGTGCCAGCATGAGGGACTCACCGTCTACCTACAATGAGCAGTTCTTC.

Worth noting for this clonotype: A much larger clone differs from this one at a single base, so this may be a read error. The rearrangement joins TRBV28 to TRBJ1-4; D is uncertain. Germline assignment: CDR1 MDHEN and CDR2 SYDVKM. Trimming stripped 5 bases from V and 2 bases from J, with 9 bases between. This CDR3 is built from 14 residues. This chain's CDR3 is CASSKQLTNEKLFF. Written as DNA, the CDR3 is TGTGCCAGCAGTAAACAGTTGACTAATGAAAAACTGTTTTTT.

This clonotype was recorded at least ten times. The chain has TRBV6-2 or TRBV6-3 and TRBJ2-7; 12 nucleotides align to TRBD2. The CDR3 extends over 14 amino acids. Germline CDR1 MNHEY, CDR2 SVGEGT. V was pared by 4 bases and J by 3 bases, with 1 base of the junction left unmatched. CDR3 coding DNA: TGTGCCAGCAGTTGGACTAGCGGGATCTACGAGCAGTACTTC. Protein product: CASSWTSGIYEQYF.

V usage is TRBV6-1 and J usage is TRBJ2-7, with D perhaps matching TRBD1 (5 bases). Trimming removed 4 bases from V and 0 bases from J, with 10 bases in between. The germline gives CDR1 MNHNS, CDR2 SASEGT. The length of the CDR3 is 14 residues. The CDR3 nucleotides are TGTGCCAGCAGTGCAGACAGACACTCCTACGAGCAGTACTTC. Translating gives CASSADRHSYEQYF.

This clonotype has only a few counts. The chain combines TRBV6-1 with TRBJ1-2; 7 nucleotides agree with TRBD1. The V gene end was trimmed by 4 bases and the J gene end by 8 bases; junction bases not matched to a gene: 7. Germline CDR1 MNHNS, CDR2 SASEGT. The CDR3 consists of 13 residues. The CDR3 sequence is CASSVQGKGGYTF. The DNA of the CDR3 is TGTGCCAGCAGTGTACAGGGGAAAGGAGGCTACACCTTC.

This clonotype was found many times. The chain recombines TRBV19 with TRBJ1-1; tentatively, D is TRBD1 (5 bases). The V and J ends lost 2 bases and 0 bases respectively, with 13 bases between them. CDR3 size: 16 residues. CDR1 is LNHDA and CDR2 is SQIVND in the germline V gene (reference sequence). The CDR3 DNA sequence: TGTGCCAGTAGTATAAGAGGGGATCGGATGAACACTGAAGCTTTCTTT. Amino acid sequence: CASSIRGDRMNTEAFF. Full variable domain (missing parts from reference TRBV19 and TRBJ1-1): DGGITQSPKYLFRKEGQNVTLSCEQNLNHDAMYWYRQDPGQGLRLIYYSQIVNDFQKGDIAEGYSVSREKKESFPLTVTSAQKNPTAFYLCASSIRGDRMNTEAFFGQGTRLTVV.

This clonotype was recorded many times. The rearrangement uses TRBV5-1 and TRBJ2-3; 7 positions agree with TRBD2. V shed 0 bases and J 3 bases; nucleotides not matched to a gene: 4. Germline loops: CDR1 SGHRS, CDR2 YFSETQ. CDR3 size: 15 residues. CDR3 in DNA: TGCGCCAGCAGCTTGGGCCTGGGGGGGACAGATACGCAGTATTTT. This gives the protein CASSLGLGGTDTQYF.

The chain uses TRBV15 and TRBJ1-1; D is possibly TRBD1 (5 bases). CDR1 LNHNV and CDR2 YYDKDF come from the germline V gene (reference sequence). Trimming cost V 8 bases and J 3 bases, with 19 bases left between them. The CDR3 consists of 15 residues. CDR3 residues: CATGGGGASDTEAFF. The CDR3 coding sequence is TGTGCCACCGGGGGAGGCGGGGCGAGTGACACTGAAGCTTTCTTT.

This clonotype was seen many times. CDR3 amino acids: CASRTDTQYF. Written as DNA, the CDR3 is TGTGCCAGCAGAACAGATACGCAGTATTTT. The chain uses TRBV2 and TRBJ2-3, with D unresolved. The CDR3 spans 10 residues. Germline CDR1 reads SNHLY; CDR2 reads FYNNEI. The ends were cut back, 6 bases at V and 3 bases at J, with 1 base in the middle.

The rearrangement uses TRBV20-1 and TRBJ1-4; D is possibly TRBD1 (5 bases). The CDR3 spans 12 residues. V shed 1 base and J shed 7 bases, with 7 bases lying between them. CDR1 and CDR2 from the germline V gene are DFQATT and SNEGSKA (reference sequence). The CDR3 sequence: CSARGGAEKLFF. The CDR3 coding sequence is TGCAGTGCTAGAGGGGGCGCTGAAAAACTGTTTTTT.

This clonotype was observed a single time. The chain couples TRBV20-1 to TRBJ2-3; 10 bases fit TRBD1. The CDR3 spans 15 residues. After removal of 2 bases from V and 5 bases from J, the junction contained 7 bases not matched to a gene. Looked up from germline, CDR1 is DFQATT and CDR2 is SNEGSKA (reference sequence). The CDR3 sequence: CSARTGTGAGDTQYF. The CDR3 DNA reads TGCAGTGCTAGAACTGGGACAGGGGCGGGAGATACGCAGTATTTT.